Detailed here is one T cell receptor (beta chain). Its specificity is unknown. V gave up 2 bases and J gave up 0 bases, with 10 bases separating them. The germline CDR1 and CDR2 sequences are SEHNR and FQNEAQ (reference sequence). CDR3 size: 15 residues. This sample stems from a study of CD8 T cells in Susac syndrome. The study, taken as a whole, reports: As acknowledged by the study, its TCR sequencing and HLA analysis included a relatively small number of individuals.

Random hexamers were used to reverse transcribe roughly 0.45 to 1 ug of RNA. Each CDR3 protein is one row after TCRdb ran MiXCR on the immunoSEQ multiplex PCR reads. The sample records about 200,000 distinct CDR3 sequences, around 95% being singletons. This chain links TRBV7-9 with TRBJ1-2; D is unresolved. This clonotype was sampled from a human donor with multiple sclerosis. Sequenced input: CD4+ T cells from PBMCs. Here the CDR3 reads CASSLSDPTNYGYTF. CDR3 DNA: TGTGCCAGCAGCTTATCGGACCCTACTAACTATGGCTACACCTTC.